This note documents a single T cell receptor (beta chain) sequence. The ends lost 4 bases at V and 6 bases at J; junction bases unmatched: 6. CDR1 MGHDK and CDR2 SYGVNS come from the germline V gene. This CDR3 has 15 residues. These data come from a study of blood T cell repertoires in COVID-19. Per the original methods: Nucleated cell number was recorded as an estimate derived from reference gene primer amplification. Sequencing was performed with immunoSEQ multiplex PCR; in TCRdb, only in-frame clones are kept and a portion is missing. V and J calls and clone size follow that table, whereas D and trimming were derived from the DNA. The table has about 230,000 clones, 83% seen once.

The V call is TRBV25-1, the J call TRBJ1-4; TRBD1 matches 9 bases. The receptor was isolated from a woman between 50 and 59 years old with acute or convalescent COVID-19. Sample: peripheral blood. This CDR3 reads CASSATTGGYEKLFF. CDR3 in DNA: TGTGCCAGCAGTGCTACGACAGGGGGATATGAAAAACTGTTTTTT.